These T cell receptor beta chains were read from a single sample in a study of blood T cell repertoires in COVID-19. The table came from immunoSEQ multiplex PCR; TCRdb's copy has only in-frame clones and leaves some out. The repertoire has 100,000 to 150,000 clones, 74% of them found once; the top ten carry 5.5%. Source material: peripheral blood. These receptors were obtained from a man in his sixties with acute or convalescent COVID-19. Both conserved end residues are part of each CDR3. Each record gives: D gene, J gene, clone size, V gene, CDR3 DNA, CDR3 protein. A D gene is named only where the DNA matches it firmly. Some rows mark clone size as missing; the rest say once, few, many or name a class of expanded clone.

D gene: TRBD1; J gene: TRBJ2-7; clone size: once; V gene: TRBV5-1; CDR3 DNA: TGCGCCAGCAGCCCCAGGACAGGGAGCTCCTACGAGCAGTACTTC; CDR3 protein: CASSPRTGSSYEQYF
D gene: NA; J gene: TRBJ1-4; clone size: few; V gene: TRBV4-2; CDR3 DNA: TGTGCCAGCAGCCATCAGAAAGATAATGAAAAACTGTTTTTT; CDR3 protein: CASSHQKDNEKLFF
D gene: NA; J gene: TRBJ1-4; clone size: NA; V gene: TRBV11-2; CDR3 DNA: TGTGCCAGCAGCTTACTGAATGTCAGGGAGGGTGAAAAACTGTTTTTT; CDR3 protein: CASSLLNVREGEKLFF
D gene: TRBD2; J gene: TRBJ2-7; clone size: NA; V gene: TRBV11-2; CDR3 DNA: TGTGCCAGCAGCTTAATCAGCGGGAGTGACGAGCAGTACTTC; CDR3 protein: CASSLISGSDEQYF
D gene: NA; J gene: TRBJ2-1; clone size: few; V gene: TRBV5-4; CDR3 DNA: TGTGCCAGCAGCCTCGGGAGGGGGCCGAAGTTCTTC; CDR3 protein: CASSLGRGPKFF
D gene: NA; J gene: TRBJ1-1; clone size: NA; V gene: TRBV11-2; CDR3 DNA: TGTGCCAGCCGCAACGGGGTTAAAATGAACACTGAAGCTTTCTTT; CDR3 protein: CASRNGVKMNTEAFF
D gene: TRBD2; J gene: TRBJ2-1; clone size: few; V gene: TRBV19; CDR3 DNA: TGTGCCAGTAGTTTTTCCGGGACTAGCGGGGAACTGTACAATGAGCAGTTCTTC; CDR3 protein: CASSFSGTSGELYNEQFF
D gene: NA; J gene: TRBJ1-1; clone size: few; V gene: TRBV29-1; CDR3 DNA: TGCAGCGTGGCGGATGGGAACACTGAAGCTTTCTTT; CDR3 protein: CSVADGNTEAFF
D gene: NA; J gene: TRBJ1-3; clone size: NA; V gene: TRBV5-1; CDR3 DNA: TGCGCCAGCAGCCAGGGGTTTGACACCATATATTTT; CDR3 protein: CASSQGFDTIYF
D gene: NA; J gene: TRBJ1-5; clone size: NA; V gene: TRBV2; CDR3 DNA: TGTGCCAGCAGTGAAACGGGACTCCGGCCGGGGAATCAGCCCCAGCATTTT; CDR3 protein: CASSETGLRPGNQPQHF
D gene: TRBD2; J gene: TRBJ2-4; clone size: few; V gene: TRBV28; CDR3 DNA: TGTGCCAGCAGTTTCCTAAGCGGGGGGGCCATTAAAAACATTCAGTACTTC; CDR3 protein: CASSFLSGGAIKNIQYF
D gene: NA; J gene: TRBJ1-3; clone size: once; V gene: TRBV23-1; CDR3 DNA: TGCGCCAGCAGTCAGCCTTACAACAGGGCCGTCTCTGGAAACACCATATATTTT; CDR3 protein: CASSQPYNRAVSGNTIYF
D gene: NA; J gene: TRBJ1-6; clone size: NA; V gene: TRBV10-1; CDR3 DNA: TGCGCCAGCAGTCCCGGGACTGCCTCTTCACCCCTCCACTTT; CDR3 protein: CASSPGTASSPLHF
D gene: NA; J gene: TRBJ2-1; clone size: once; V gene: TRBV7-8; CDR3 DNA: TGTGCCAGCAGCTTAGCTGGCCCTGAGCAGTTCTTC; CDR3 protein: CASSLAGPEQFF
D gene: NA; J gene: TRBJ2-7; clone size: NA; V gene: TRBV7-9; CDR3 DNA: TGTGCCAGCAGCTTAGCGAGGGGGGGGCTCGACGAGCAGTACTTC; CDR3 protein: CASSLARGGLDEQYF
D gene: NA; J gene: TRBJ1-5; clone size: NA; V gene: TRBV19; CDR3 DNA: TGTGCCACTTTTTCCGGATCCCGCGGGTTCTATAGCAATCAGCCCCAGCATTTT; CDR3 protein: CATFSGSRGFYSNQPQHF